Listed below are T cell receptor beta chains from one sample, sequenced in a study of CD8+ T cells in alopecia areata. Repertoires were generated with immunoSEQ multiplex PCR, while TCRdb's copy carries only in-frame clones and drops some. In the table there are roughly 200,000 clones, approximately 56% of which are singletons. Specimen: CD4+ T cells sorted from blood, collected at week 4, from a patient treated with tofacitinib. The receptor set was obtained from a human donor with alopecia areata. Both conserved end residues are part of each CDR3. Each record gives: V gene, clone size, CDR3 length, CDR3 protein. Size is stated for part of the rows, as once, few or many counts, or as a class when the clone is expanded.

>TRBV25-1|-|12
CASQPYLGGYTF
>TRBV7-2|-|13
CASRPGGYNEQFF
>TRBV19|-|14
CASRFSATNQPQHF
>TRBV2|-|13
CASSESELHEAFF
>TRBV7-8|few|16
CASSLGGAGLEGGQYF
>TRBV19|few|16
CASRLPGTTGAETQYF
>TRBV4-1|-|15
CASSQPAGTNYGYTF
>TRBV5-1|few|19
CASSLAISSGTFSTDTQYF
>TRBV30|-|14
CAWSMMGIGQPQHF
>TRBV4-2|-|14
CASSESTSGGTQYF
>TRBV29-1|-|11
CSVGGIDGYTF